Following are 22 T cell receptor beta chains from one sample sequenced in a study of cytomegalovirus exposure and HLA in healthy donors. The primer mix had 60 Vbeta and 13 Jbeta primers. The assay was immunoSEQ multiplex PCR, and TCRdb's table has in-frame clones only and misses some. Among some 140,000 clones listed, roughly 70% were seen once. Sample: PBMCs. The receptors derive from a man aged 18 to 29 in good health and CMV-seropositive.

Details on this clone: The junction and the germline gene differ at one end; a read error may be behind it. This rearrangement joins TRBV28 to TRBJ2-7, with 7 nucleotides matching TRBD1. The germline V gene has CDR1 MDHEN and CDR2 SYDVKM. This CDR3 contains 16 residues. CDR3 amino acids: CASSDPSAGSRRGSDF. CDR3 DNA sequence: TGTGCCAGCAGTGACCCCAGCGCAGGTTCCCGCAGGGGGTCGGACTTC.

The chain is built from TRBV9 and TRBJ1-3; no firm D call. Trimming cost V 4 bases and J 1 base, with 6 bases left between them. The germline V gene encodes CDR1 SGDLS and CDR2 YYNGEE. The CDR3 extends over 13 amino acids. This CDR3 reads CASSQFSGNTIYF. Written as DNA, the CDR3 is TGTGCCAGCAGCCAGTTTTCTGGAAACACCATATATTTT. Drawing the rest from reference TRBV9 and TRBJ1-3, the complete variable domain is DSGVTQTPKHLITATGQRVTLRCSPRSGDLSVYWYQQSLDQGLQFLIQYYNGEERAKGNILERFSAQQFPDLHSELNLSSLELGDSALYFCASSQFSGNTIYFGEGSWLTVV.

CDR3 loop: CASSLPGQIPRETQYF. CDR3 in DNA: TGTGCCAGCAGTCTCCCTGGACAGATTCCCCGGGAGACCCAGTACTTC. The V and J genes are TRBV28 and TRBJ2-5; D is perhaps TRBD1 (6 bases). The germline gives CDR1 MDHEN, CDR2 SYDVKM. The CDR3 length is 16 residues. With 5 bases removed from V and 5 bases from J, the gap between germline ends came to 21 bases.

The genes are TRBV28 and TRBJ1-5; D gene uncertain. The CDR3 covers 15 residues. V was pared by 5 bases and J by 0 bases, with 11 bases between. Germline V lookup: CDR1 MDHEN, CDR2 SYDVKM. CDR3 loop: CASSTSGYSNQPQHF. The CDR3 DNA sequence: TGTGCCAGCAGTACCTCGGGGTATAGCAATCAGCCCCAGCATTTT.

This clone was observed a single time. The chain employs TRBV7-9 and TRBJ1-6; D perhaps matches TRBD1 (5 bases). The CDR3 consists of 13 residues. Between the trimmed V and J ends, which lost 6 bases and 10 bases, there was a span of 13 bases. Germline loops: CDR1 SEHNR, CDR2 FQNEAQ (reference sequence). The CDR3 nucleotides read TGTGCCAGCAGTTCGCAGGGCAGGTCACCCCTCCACTTT. Translating it yields CASSSQGRSPLHF.

V and J are TRBV18 and TRBJ1-1; 11 nucleotides match TRBD1. Unmatched junction bases numbered 5, after V lost 5 bases and J lost 6 bases. The CDR3 contains 14 residues. CDR1 is KGHSH and CDR2 is LQKENI in the germline V gene. The CDR3 sequence: CASSVGQGAAEAFF. DNA of the CDR3: TGTGCCAGCTCAGTCGGACAGGGGGCTGCTGAAGCTTTCTTT.

The chain combines TRBV6-1 with TRBJ1-1; D gene uncertain. The CDR3 runs 12 residues. Trimming removed 3 bases at V and 8 bases at J, with 10 bases between. Germline-derived CDR1 and CDR2 are MNHNS and SASEGT. CDR3 bases: TGTGCCAGCAGTGATTCCCTAGAGGAAGCTTTCTTT. Residues: CASSDSLEEAFF.

The rearrangement joins TRBV15 to TRBJ1-2; TRBD1 agrees at 7 bases. This CDR3 spans 15 amino acids. J was trimmed by 3 bases and V by 4 bases; bases with no gene match: 8. Per the germline V gene, CDR1 is LNHNV and CDR2 is YYDKDF (reference sequence). The CDR3 protein is CATSTRTGGDYGYTF. The CDR3 DNA reads TGTGCCACCAGCACGAGGACAGGAGGGGACTATGGCTACACCTTC.

V gene TRBV6-5 combines with J gene TRBJ1-6; 7 bases map to TRBD1. Germline V gives CDR1 MNHEY, CDR2 SVGAGI. The CDR3 contains 15 residues. The trim removed 0 bases at V and 7 bases at J, leaving 3 bases unmatched. The CDR3 sequence is CASSYSGQINSPLHF. In nucleotides, the CDR3 is TGTGCCAGCAGTTACTCGGGACAGATAAATTCACCCCTCCACTTT.

This clone was detected only once. The chain couples TRBV27 to TRBJ2-1, with 8 bases aligning to TRBD2. Germline-derived CDR1 and CDR2 are MNHEY and SMNVEV (reference sequence). The CDR3 length is 13 residues. Losses at the gene ends were 6 bases for V and 10 bases for J; bases not matched to a gene: 8. The DNA for the CDR3 is TGTGCCAGCAGCCGCATGACTAGCGAAGAGCAGTTCTTC. Encoded protein: CASSRMTSEEQFF.

The V gene is TRBV25-1, the J gene TRBJ2-3, with TRBD1 identical over 9 bases. Germline CDR1 and CDR2: MGHDK and SYGVNS. After removal of 3 bases from V and 3 bases from J, the junction contained 4 bases not matched to a gene. The CDR3 covers 15 residues. Here the CDR3 reads CASSDIGTGTDTQYF. CDR3 in DNA: TGTGCCAGCAGTGATATAGGGACAGGGACAGATACGCAGTATTTT.

This sequence joins TRBV18 and TRBJ1-1; 7 bases fit TRBD1. With 1 base clipped from V and 1 base from J, the junction kept 6 bases outside the gene matches. This CDR3 is built from 16 residues. The germline CDR1 and CDR2 sequences are KGHSH and LQKENI. CDR3 coding DNA: TGTGCCAGCTCACCACTGTCAGGGGGTGAGAACACTGAAGCTTTCTTT. Translation: CASSPLSGGENTEAFF.

The chain joins TRBV7-9 to TRBJ2-7; possible D gene TRBD1, 5 bases. Trimming removed 0 bases at V and 0 bases at J, with 9 bases between. Germline-derived CDR1 and CDR2 are SEHNR and FQNEAQ (reference sequence). This CDR3 spans 15 amino acids. The CDR3 loop is CASSLADSFSYEQYF. For the CDR3, the DNA is TGTGCCAGCAGCTTAGCTGACAGCTTCTCCTACGAGCAGTACTTC.

The rearrangement links TRBV15 to TRBJ1-4, with 8 nucleotides matching TRBD1. Germline V gene sequence: CDR1 LNHNV, CDR2 YYDKDF (reference sequence). This CDR3 contains 16 residues. With V trimmed by 1 base and J by 3 bases, 4 bases remained unmatched. CDR3 coding DNA: TGTGCCACCAGCAGAGCAGGGGGCTCGGCTAATGAAAAACTGTTTTTT. Translating it yields CATSRAGGSANEKLFF.

This chain connects TRBV28 to TRBJ1-2, with D possibly being TRBD1 (6 bases). The germline V gene has CDR1 MDHEN and CDR2 SYDVKM. The V gene lost 2 bases and the J gene lost 14 bases, with 15 bases spanning the gap. This CDR3 contains 12 residues. CDR3 DNA sequence: TGTGCCAGCAGTTTACTGGCAGGGGACCAGACCTTC. Its translation: CASSLLAGDQTF.

The J gene is TRBJ2-7, the V gene TRBV10-1; 7 positions match TRBD1. Germline V gene lookup returns CDR1 WNHNN and CDR2 SYGVQD (reference sequence). J gave up 4 bases and V 5 bases, and 5 bases lay outside the gene matches. There are 13 residues in the CDR3. In DNA form, the CDR3 reads TGCGCCAGCAGTTGGAACAGGGGATACGAGCAGTACTTC. Protein sequence: CASSWNRGYEQYF.

This clone was seen just once. The V and J genes are TRBV7-3 and TRBJ2-6; weak D call: TRBD2 (5 bases). Germline lookup yields CDR1 SGHTA and CDR2 FQGTGA. CDR3 length: 16 amino acids. Trimming left V 4 bases short and J 1 base short, with 11 bases between. The CDR3 region has the DNA TGTGCCAGCAGCTACGAAGGGAGATCTGGGGCCAACGTCCTGACTTTC. Translation: CASSYEGRSGANVLTF. The entire variable domain, with the rest obtained from reference TRBV7-3 and TRBJ2-6, is as follows: GAGVSQTPSNKVTEKGKYVELRCDPISGHTALYWYRQSLGQGPEFLIYFQGTGAADDSGLPNDRFFAVRPEGSVSTLKIQRTERGDSAVYLCASSYEGRSGANVLTFGAGSRLTVL.

This clone was found a few times. V gene TRBV28 combines with J gene TRBJ1-5, with TRBD1 matching over 7 bases. With 6 bases clipped from V and 0 bases from J, the junction kept 5 bases outside the gene matches. The CDR3 runs to 15 residues. Germline CDR1 MDHEN, CDR2 SYDVKM. The DNA of the CDR3 is TGTGCCAGCAGCGGACAGGCCTATAGCAATCAGCCCCAGCATTTT. Translating it yields CASSGQAYSNQPQHF.

V usage is TRBV6-5 and J usage is TRBJ1-4, with D perhaps matching TRBD1 (6 bases). The CDR3 consists of 13 residues. Per the germline V gene, CDR1 is MNHEY and CDR2 is SVGAGI. With 7 bases removed from V and 6 bases from J, the gap between germline ends came to 12 bases. The CDR3, as DNA: TGTGCCAGCACCTTAAACAGGGATGAAAAACTGTTTTTT. Residues: CASTLNRDEKLFF.

The gene calls are TRBV4-1 and TRBJ1-5, with a weak D call TRBD1 (5 bases). This CDR3 spans 16 amino acids. V was shortened by 4 bases and J by 2 bases, with 15 bases between the two germline ends. Germline V gene sequence: CDR1 MGHRA, CDR2 YSYEKL. CDR3 DNA: TGCGCCAGCAGCCCGGCGTCGGGGGGTGGCAATCAGCCCCAGCATTTT. Its translation is CASSPASGGGNQPQHF.

By sample fraction, this clone is medium-sized. Other DNA sequences in this specimen translate into the identical CDR3. In nucleotides, the CDR3 is TGTGCCAGCAGCCCTGGACAGGGGCCACATCAGCCCCAGCATTTT. This gives the protein CASSPGQGPHQPQHF. V is TRBV9 and J is TRBJ1-5, with 9 bases that match TRBD1. The CDR3 totals 15 residues. Germline trimming cut 4 bases from V and 5 bases from J; bases unmatched to any gene: 7. Germline-derived CDR1 and CDR2 are SGDLS and YYNGEE.

This rearrangement joins TRBV6-5 to TRBJ2-7; D possibly corresponds to TRBD1 (5 bases). Deletions cut 2 bases from V and 4 bases from J, with 9 bases between. The CDR3 runs 13 residues. CDR1 and CDR2 (germline): MNHEY, SVGAGI. CDR3 coding DNA: TGTGCCAGCAGTTACAGACAGACGTACGAGCAGTACTTC. Its translation is CASSYRQTYEQYF.